The clone carrying this T cell receptor (beta chain) was seen a few times. Its antigen is still unknown. The data were produced by immunoSEQ multiplex PCR, yet TCRdb's version contains in-frame clones alone and is incomplete. The profile shows over 80,000 clones, under 90% of them singletons. V lost 2 bases to trimming and J lost 6 bases; unmatched junction nucleotides: 7. Germline V lookup: CDR1 SGHRS, CDR2 YFSETQ. The CDR3 is 15 amino acids. The entry originates in a study of radiotherapy plus CTLA-4 blockade in lung cancer. Whole-study results and caveats: TCR clones of tumor origin grew in blood after radiotherapy plus ipilimumab. Reported findings show early blood T cell clone dynamics, with interferon-beta, best predicted response.

The sequence derives from a human donor with non-small cell lung cancer who had stable disease on radiotherapy plus ipilimumab. The starting material was peripheral blood, obtained from a patient treated with radiotherapy plus ipilimumab. This chain joins TRBV5-1 and TRBJ1-1; 10 bases are a match to TRBD1. CDR3 amino acids: CASSLRGQGESEAFF. CDR3 DNA sequence: TGCGCCAGCAGCTTACGAGGACAGGGGGAGTCTGAAGCTTTCTTT.